This entry concerns a single T cell receptor (beta chain). This sample stems from a study of T cells after yellow fever vaccination. Trimming shortened V by 4 bases and J by 3 bases, and 7 bases separated the two germline ends. The CDR3 runs to 12 residues. Germline CDR1 is SGHRS and CDR2 is YFSETQ. One entry per CDR3 protein results from TCRdb running MiXCR on the 5' RACE reads. The repertoire has approximately 550,000 distinct CDR3 sequences, around 21% of them found once; the top ten carry roughly 13%. The receptor was derived from a young man who received the YFV17D yellow fever vaccine. This rearrangement joins TRBV5-1 to TRBJ1-1; D might be TRBD1 (5 bases). Here the sequenced sample was PBMCs, taken 15 days after the yellow fever booster vaccination. The CDR3 coding sequence is TGCGCCAGCAGCGTGGGGCACACTGAAGCTTTCTTT. This gives the protein CASSVGHTEAFF.